This note documents a single T cell receptor (beta chain) sequence. Its specificity is unknown. The second PCR ran about 6 to 11 cycles with a sample-barcoded 5' primer and J-beta primers. TCRdb reanalysed the 5' RACE reads using MiXCR and keeps one entry per CDR3 protein. This sample carries hundreds of thousands of distinct CDR3 sequences, roughly 64% of them seen once, and the ten largest clones take 22%. The sample comes from a study of blood T cells in healthy people across ages. Study-wide points: Without sorted subsets, naive and antigen-experienced compartments could not be conclusively compared. As age increased, TCR beta diversity per million T cells fell in a roughly linear fashion. Long-lived donors had more naive CD4+ cells and higher diversity than aged donors.

The germline gives CDR1 DFQATT, CDR2 SNEGSKA (reference sequence). The length of the CDR3 is 14 residues. Sequenced sample: blood. The chain is built from TRBV20-1 and TRBJ2-7; D is possibly TRBD2 (5 bases). Gene TRBJ2-5 matches the end of the DNA better, so the J call may be wrong. This clonotype was obtained from a man aged 25 to 40 in good health. The chain's CDR3 is CSARVGGSVWTQYF. The CDR3 nucleotides are TGCAGTGCTAGAGTGGGTGGGAGCGTTTGGACCCAGTACTTC.